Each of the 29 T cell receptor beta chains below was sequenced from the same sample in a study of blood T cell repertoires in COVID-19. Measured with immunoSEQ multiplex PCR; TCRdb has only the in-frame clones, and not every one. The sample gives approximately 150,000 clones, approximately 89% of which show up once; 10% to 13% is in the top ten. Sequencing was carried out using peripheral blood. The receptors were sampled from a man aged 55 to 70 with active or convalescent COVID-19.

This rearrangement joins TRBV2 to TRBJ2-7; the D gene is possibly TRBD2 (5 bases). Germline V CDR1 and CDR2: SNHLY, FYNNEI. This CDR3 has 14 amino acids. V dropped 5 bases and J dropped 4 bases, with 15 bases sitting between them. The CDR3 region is CASSFTTEVYEQYF. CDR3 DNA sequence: TGTGCCAGCAGTTTTACGACGGAGGTATACGAGCAGTACTTC.

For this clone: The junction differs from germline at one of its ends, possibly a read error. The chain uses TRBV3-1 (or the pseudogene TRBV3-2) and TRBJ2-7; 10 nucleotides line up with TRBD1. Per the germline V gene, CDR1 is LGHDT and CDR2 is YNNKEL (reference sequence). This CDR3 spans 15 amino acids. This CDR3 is CASRQGGQGIGEQYF. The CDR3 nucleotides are TGTGCCAGCAGGCAAGGGGGACAGGGGATCGGGGAGCAGTACTTC.

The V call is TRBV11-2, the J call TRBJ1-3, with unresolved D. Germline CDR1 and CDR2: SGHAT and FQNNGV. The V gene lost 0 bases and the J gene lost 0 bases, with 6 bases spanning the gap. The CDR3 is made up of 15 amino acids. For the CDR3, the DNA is TGTGCCAGCAGCTTAGATCGGGGCTCTGGAAACACCATATATTTT. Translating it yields CASSLDRGSGNTIYF.

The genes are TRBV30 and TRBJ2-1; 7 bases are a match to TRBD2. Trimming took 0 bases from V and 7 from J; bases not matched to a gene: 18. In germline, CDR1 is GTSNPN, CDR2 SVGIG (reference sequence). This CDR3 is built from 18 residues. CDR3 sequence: CAWSVVGRAQWTENEQFF. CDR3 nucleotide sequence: TGTGCCTGGAGTGTTGTAGGGAGGGCCCAGTGGACCGAGAATGAGCAGTTCTTC.

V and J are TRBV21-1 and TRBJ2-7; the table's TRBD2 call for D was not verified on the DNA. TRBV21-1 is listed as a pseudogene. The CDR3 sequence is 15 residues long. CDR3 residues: CASSKKTGGNYEQYF. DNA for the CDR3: TGTGCCAGCAGCAAAAAGACGGGAGGAAACTACGAGCAGTACTTC.

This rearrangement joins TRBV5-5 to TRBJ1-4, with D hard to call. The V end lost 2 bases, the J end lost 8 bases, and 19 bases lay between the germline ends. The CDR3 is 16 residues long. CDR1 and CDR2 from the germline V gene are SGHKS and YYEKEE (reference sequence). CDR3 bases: TGTGCCAGCAGCTTACGGTTTCCTCGACAAGAAGAAAAACTGTTTTTT. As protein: CASSLRFPRQEEKLFF.

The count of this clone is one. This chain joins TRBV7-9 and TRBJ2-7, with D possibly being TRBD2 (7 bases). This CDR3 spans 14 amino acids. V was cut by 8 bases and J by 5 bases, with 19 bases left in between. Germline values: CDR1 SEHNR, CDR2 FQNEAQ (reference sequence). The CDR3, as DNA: TGTGCCAGCGGCCAATCCTTGGGGGGGCACGAGCAGTACTTC. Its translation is CASGQSLGGHEQYF.

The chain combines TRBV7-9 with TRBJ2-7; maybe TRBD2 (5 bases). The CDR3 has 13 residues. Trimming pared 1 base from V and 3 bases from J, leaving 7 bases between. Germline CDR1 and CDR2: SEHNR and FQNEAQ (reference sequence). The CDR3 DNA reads TGTGCCAGCAGCTTAGGGACTTACTACGAGCAGTACTTC. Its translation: CASSLGTYYEQYF.

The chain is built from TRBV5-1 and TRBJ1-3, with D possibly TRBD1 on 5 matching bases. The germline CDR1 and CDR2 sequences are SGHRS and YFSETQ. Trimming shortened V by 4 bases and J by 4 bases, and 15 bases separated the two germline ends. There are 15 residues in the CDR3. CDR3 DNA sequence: TGCGCCAGCAGCCCGGACACTGTGCTAGGAAACACCATATATTTT. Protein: CASSPDTVLGNTIYF.

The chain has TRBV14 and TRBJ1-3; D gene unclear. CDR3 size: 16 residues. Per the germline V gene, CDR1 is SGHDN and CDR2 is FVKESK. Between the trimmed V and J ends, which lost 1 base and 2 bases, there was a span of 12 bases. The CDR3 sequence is CASSQGTTWAGNTIYF. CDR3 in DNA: TGTGCCAGCAGCCAAGGGACTACCTGGGCTGGAAACACCATATATTTT.

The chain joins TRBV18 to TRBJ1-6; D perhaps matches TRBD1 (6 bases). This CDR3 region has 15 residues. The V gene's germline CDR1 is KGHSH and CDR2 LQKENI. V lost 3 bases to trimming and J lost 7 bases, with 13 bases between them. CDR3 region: CASSPLQGMNSPLHF. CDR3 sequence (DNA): TGTGCCAGCTCACCGCTCCAGGGGATGAATTCACCCCTCCACTTT.

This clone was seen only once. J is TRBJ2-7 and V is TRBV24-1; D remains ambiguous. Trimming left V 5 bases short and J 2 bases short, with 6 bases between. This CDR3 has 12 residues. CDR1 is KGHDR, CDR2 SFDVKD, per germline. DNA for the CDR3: TGTGCCACCAGTGGAGACACCTACGAGCAGTACTTC. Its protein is CATSGDTYEQYF.

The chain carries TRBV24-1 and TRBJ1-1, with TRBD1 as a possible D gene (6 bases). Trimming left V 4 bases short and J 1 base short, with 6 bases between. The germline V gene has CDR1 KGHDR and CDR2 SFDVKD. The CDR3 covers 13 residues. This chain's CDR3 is CATSETGNTEAFF. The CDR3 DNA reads TGTGCCACCAGTGAGACAGGGAACACTGAAGCTTTCTTT.

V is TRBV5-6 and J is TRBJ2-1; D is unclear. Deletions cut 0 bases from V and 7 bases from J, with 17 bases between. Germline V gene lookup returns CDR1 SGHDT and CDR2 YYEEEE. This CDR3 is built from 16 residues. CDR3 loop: CASSLEGDSIGNEQFF. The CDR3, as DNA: TGTGCCAGCAGCTTGGAAGGAGATTCTATTGGGAATGAGCAGTTCTTC.

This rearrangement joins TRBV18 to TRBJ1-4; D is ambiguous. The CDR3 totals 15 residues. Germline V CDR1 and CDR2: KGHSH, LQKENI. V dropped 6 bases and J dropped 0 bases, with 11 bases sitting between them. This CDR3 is CASSRVHSTNEKLFF. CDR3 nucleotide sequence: TGTGCCAGCTCTCGAGTTCACTCAACTAATGAAAAACTGTTTTTT.

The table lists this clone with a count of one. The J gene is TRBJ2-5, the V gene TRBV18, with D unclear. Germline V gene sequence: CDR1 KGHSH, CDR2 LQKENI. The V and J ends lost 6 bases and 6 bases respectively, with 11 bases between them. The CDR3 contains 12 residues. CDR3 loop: CASSSEVQTQYF. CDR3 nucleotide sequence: TGTGCCAGCTCGTCAGAGGTGCAGACCCAGTACTTC.

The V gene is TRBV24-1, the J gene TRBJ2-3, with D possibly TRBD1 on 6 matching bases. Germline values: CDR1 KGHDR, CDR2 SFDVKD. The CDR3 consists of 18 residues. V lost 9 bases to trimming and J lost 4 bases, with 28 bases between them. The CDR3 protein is CATEKERQGPPSADTQYF. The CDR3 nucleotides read TGTGCCACCGAAAAAGAACGGCAGGGGCCGCCAAGTGCAGATACGCAGTATTTT.

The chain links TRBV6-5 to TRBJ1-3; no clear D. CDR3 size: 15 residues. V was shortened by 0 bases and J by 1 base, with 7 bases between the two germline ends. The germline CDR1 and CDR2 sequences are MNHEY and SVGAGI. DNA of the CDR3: TGTGCCAGCAGTTACTCGAGACAATCTGGAAACACCATATATTTT. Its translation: CASSYSRQSGNTIYF.

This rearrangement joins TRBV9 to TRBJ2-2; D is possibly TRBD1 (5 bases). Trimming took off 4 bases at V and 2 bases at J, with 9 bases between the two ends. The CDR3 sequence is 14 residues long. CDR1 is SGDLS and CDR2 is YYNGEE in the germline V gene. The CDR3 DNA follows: TGTGCCAGCAGCACCAGGGTTAACACCGGGGAGCTGTTTTTT. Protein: CASSTRVNTGELFF.

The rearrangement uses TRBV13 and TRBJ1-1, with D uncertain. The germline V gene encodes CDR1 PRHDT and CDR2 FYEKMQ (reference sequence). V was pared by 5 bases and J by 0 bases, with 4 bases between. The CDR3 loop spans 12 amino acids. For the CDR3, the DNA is TGTGCCAGCAGCCTCGTGAACACTGAAGCTTTCTTT. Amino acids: CASSLVNTEAFF. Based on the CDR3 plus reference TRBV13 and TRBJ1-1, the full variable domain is AAGVIQSPRHLIKEKRETATLKCYPIPRHDTVYWYQQGPGQDPQFLISFYEKMQSDKGSIPDRFSAQQFSDYHSELNMSSLELGDSALYFCASSLVNTEAFFGQGTRLTVV.

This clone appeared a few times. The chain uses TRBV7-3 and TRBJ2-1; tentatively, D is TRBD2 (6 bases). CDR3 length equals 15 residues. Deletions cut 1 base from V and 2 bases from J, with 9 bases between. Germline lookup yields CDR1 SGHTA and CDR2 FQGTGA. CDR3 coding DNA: TGTGCCAGCAGCTTAAAGGGCGGGGCCTACAATGAGCAGTTCTTC. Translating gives CASSLKGGAYNEQFF.

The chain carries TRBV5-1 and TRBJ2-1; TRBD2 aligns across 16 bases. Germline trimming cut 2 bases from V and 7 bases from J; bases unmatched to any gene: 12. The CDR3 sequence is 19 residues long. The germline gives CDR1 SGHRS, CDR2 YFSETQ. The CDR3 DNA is TGCGCCAGCAGCTTCCCCCCCGGGACTAGCGGGAGGGCCCTTAATGAGCAGTTCTTC. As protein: CASSFPPGTSGRALNEQFF.

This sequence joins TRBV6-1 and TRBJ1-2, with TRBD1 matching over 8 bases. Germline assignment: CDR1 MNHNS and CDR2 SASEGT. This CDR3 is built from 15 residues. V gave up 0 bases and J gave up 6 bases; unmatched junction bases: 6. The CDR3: CASSEARQGLHGYTF. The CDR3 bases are TGTGCCAGCAGTGAAGCGAGACAGGGGTTGCATGGCTACACCTTC.

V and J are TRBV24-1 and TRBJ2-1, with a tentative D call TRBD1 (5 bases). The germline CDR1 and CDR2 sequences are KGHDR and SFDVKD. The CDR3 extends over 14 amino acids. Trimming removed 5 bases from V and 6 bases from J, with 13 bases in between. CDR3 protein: CATSAWGQGNEQFF. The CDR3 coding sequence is TGTGCCACCAGTGCCTGGGGCCAGGGCAATGAGCAGTTCTTC.

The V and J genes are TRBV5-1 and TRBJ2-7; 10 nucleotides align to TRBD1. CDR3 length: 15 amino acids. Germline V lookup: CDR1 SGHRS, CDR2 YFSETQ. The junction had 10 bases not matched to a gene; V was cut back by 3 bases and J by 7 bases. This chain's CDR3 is CASSSRQGALEEQYF. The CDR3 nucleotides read TGCGCCAGCAGCTCAAGACAGGGGGCACTTGAAGAGCAGTACTTC.

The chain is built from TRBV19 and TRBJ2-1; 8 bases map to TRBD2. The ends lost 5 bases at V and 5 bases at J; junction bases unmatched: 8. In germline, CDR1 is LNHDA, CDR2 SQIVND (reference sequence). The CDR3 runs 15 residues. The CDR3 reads CASSPTSAMNNEQFF. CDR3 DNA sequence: TGTGCCAGTAGTCCGACTAGCGCAATGAACAATGAGCAGTTCTTC.

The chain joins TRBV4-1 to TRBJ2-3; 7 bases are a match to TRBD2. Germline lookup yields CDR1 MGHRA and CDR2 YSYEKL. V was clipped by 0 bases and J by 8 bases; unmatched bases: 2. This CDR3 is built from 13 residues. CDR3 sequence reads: CASSQDRGSTQYF. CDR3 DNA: TGCGCCAGCAGCCAAGATCGCGGGAGTACGCAGTATTTT.

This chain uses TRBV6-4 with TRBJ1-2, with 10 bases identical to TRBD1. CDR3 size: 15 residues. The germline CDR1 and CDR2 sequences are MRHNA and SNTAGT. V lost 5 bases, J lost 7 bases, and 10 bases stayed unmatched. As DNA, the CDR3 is TGTGCCAGCAGTCCCCGGGACAGGGGAATCGGTGGCTACACCTTC. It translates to CASSPRDRGIGGYTF.

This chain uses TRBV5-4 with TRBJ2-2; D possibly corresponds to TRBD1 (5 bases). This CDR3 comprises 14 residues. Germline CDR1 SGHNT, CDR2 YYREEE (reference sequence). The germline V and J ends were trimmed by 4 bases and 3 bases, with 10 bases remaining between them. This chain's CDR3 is CASSVDSDTGELFF. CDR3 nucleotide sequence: TGTGCCAGCAGCGTCGACAGCGACACCGGGGAGCTGTTTTTT.